The clone carrying this TCR beta chain is a singleton in its sample. TCRdb keeps only in-frame clones here, not all; method: immunoSEQ multiplex PCR. Of about 96,000 clones listed, 80% to 90% are singletons. The data derive from a study of T cell responses to AZD1222 COVID-19 vaccine. In the study overall: Pooled samples include second doses given at about 4 or 12 weeks.

The source was peripheral blood, collected on day 0 of AZD1222 vaccination. The sequence was collected from an adult in good health.

The CDR3 DNA is TGTGCCATCAGTGAAAAAGGGCTCGAAGCTTTCTTT. It yields the protein CAISEKGLEAFF. The chain links TRBV10-3 to TRBJ1-1, with D uncertain. This CDR3 spans 12 amino acids. The ends were cut back, 3 bases at V and 8 bases at J, with 10 bases in the middle. Germline CDR1 is ENHRY and CDR2 is SYGVKD.